Below are 21 T cell receptor beta chains sequenced from a single sample in a study of control samples from healthy donors and cancer patients. This table comes from immunoSEQ multiplex PCR, and its TCRdb copy is limited to in-frame clones, with some not included. Seen here are under 450,000 clones, around 90% observed once, and the top ten hold 5.5% to 8%. Sequenced sample: PBMCs. All receptors derive from a man aged 40-50 years with head and neck cancer.

The chain joins TRBV7-3 to TRBJ1-1; D ambiguous. This CDR3 spans 14 amino acids. CDR1 and CDR2 from the germline V gene are SGHTA and FQGTGA. V was cut by 2 bases and J by 4 bases, with 11 bases left in between. DNA for the CDR3: TGTGCCAGCAGCTTACTCTCCGAGAGCACTGAAGCTTTCTTT. Protein: CASSLLSESTEAFF.

V usage is TRBV5-8 and J usage is TRBJ1-6, with a weak D call TRBD1 (5 bases). The CDR3 consists of 15 residues. Germline CDR1 reads SGHTS; CDR2 reads YDEGEE. With 3 bases removed from V and 6 bases from J, the gap between germline ends came to 13 bases. Written as DNA, the CDR3 is TGTGCCAGCAGCTGGGACGCTCGACTTAATTCACCCCTCCACTTT. The encoded protein is CASSWDARLNSPLHF. Using reference TRBV5-8 and TRBJ1-6 for the parts outside the CDR3, the full variable domain is EAGVTQSPTHLIKTRGQQATLRCSPISGHTSVYWYQQALGLGLQFLLWYDEGEERNRGNFPPRFSGRQFPNYSSELNVNALELEDSALYLCASSWDARLNSPLHFGNGTRLTVT.

The V gene is TRBV12-3 or TRBV12-4, the J gene TRBJ2-1, with D perhaps matching TRBD1 or TRBD2 (5 bases each). The CDR3 runs to 13 residues. V was trimmed by 5 bases and J by 5 bases, leaving 10 bases between them. The CDR3: CASSPGLNNEQFF. In DNA, the CDR3 is TGTGCCAGCAGTCCGGGGCTTAACAATGAGCAGTTCTTC.

The chain links TRBV9 to TRBJ2-5, with D possibly called TRBD1 or TRBD2 (5 bases each). CDR3 length: 14 amino acids. CDR1 and CDR2 (germline): SGDLS, YYNGEE. Trimming cost V 0 bases and J 1 base, with 7 bases left between them. The CDR3 is CASSVGGTQETQYF. The CDR3 DNA follows: TGTGCCAGCAGCGTAGGGGGGACCCAAGAGACCCAGTACTTC.

CDR3 region: CASSLTGQGDYEQYF. The CDR3 nucleotides read TGCGCCAGCAGCTTGACCGGACAGGGGGACTACGAGCAGTACTTC. This rearrangement joins TRBV5-1 to TRBJ2-7; 10 positions agree with TRBD1. Trimming took 1 base from V and 3 from J; bases not matched to a gene: 4. The CDR3 is 15 residues long. CDR1 is SGHRS, CDR2 YFSETQ, per germline.

V and J are TRBV28 and TRBJ2-1, with 9 bases fitting TRBD2. The trim removed 5 bases at V and 7 bases at J, leaving 6 bases unmatched. The CDR3 extends over 14 amino acids. The germline V gene encodes CDR1 MDHEN and CDR2 SYDVKM. This CDR3 reads CASSPGLAQNEQFF. CDR3 nucleotides: TGTGCCAGCAGTCCGGGACTAGCACAGAATGAGCAGTTCTTC.

The V gene is TRBV19, the J gene TRBJ1-5, with D unresolved. Germline assignment: CDR1 LNHDA and CDR2 SQIVND (reference sequence). There are 16 residues in the CDR3. Deletions cut 6 bases from V and 1 base from J, with 16 bases between. CDR3 sequence: CASSPMVGGSNQPQHF. The CDR3 bases are TGTGCCAGTAGCCCCATGGTTGGCGGGAGCAATCAGCCCCAGCATTTT.

The chain carries TRBV10-3 and TRBJ2-1; 13 nucleotides agree with TRBD2. The CDR3 has 16 amino acids. With V trimmed by 1 base and J by 10 bases, 7 bases remained unmatched. The germline gives CDR1 ENHRY, CDR2 SYGVKD. CDR3 sequence reads: CAISEYTSGRGTEQFF. The CDR3 bases are TGTGCCATCAGTGAGTATACTAGCGGGAGGGGAACGGAGCAGTTCTTC.

The rearrangement uses TRBV11-2 and TRBJ2-1, with D hard to call. This CDR3 is 11 amino acids long. Per germline, CDR1 SGHAT and CDR2 FQNNGV. Trimming removed 1 base from V and 8 bases from J, with 3 bases in between. The DNA for the CDR3 is TGTGCCAGCAGCTTAGCTGATGAGCAGTTCTTC. Encoded protein: CASSLADEQFF. Full variable domain (rest looked up from reference TRBV11-2 and TRBJ2-1): EAGVAQSPRYKIIEKRQSVAFWCNPISGHATLYWYQQILGQGPKLLIQFQNNGVVDDSQLPKDRFSAERLKGVDSTLKIQPAKLEDSAVYLCASSLADEQFFGPGTRLTVL.

The chain uses TRBV6-1 and TRBJ1-1; D gene ambiguous. This CDR3 has 15 amino acids. Between the trimmed V and J ends, which lost 1 base and 2 bases, there was a span of 11 bases. The germline V gene has CDR1 MNHNS and CDR2 SASEGT. The CDR3 sequence: CASSEVFITNTEAFF. The CDR3 region has the DNA TGTGCCAGCAGTGAAGTTTTCATAACAAACACTGAAGCTTTCTTT.

With regard to this clone: One end of the junction does not line up with germline, which may come from a read error. This chain connects TRBV5-4 to TRBJ1-1; D is uncertain. The CDR3 runs 12 residues. CDR1 is SGHNT, CDR2 YYREEE, per germline (reference sequence). CDR3 nucleotides: TGTGCCAGCAGGTTGGGTCCCACTGAAGCTTTCTTT. It is translated as CASRLGPTEAFF.

The gene calls are TRBV9 and TRBJ2-1; 10 positions match TRBD2. CDR3 length: 16 amino acids. The germline V gene has CDR1 SGDLS and CDR2 YYNGEE. V gave up 0 bases and J gave up 4 bases; unmatched junction bases: 4. The CDR3 DNA reads TGTGCCAGCAGCGTAGAAGGTAGCGGGGGGTACAATGAGCAGTTCTTC. Translation gives CASSVEGSGGYNEQFF.

The chain has TRBV10-3 and TRBJ2-5; 10 positions match TRBD2. The CDR3 is 14 amino acids. Looked up from germline, CDR1 is ENHRY and CDR2 is SYGVKD. V gave up 5 bases and J gave up 2 bases; unmatched junction bases: 2. The CDR3 region is CAISWTSGQETQYF. The CDR3 DNA sequence: TGTGCCATCAGTTGGACTAGCGGACAAGAGACCCAGTACTTC.

V gene TRBV2 combines with J gene TRBJ1-6, with D perhaps TRBD1 (5 bases). CDR1 SNHLY and CDR2 FYNNEI come from the germline V gene. The V and J ends lost 1 base and 10 bases respectively, with 11 bases between them. The CDR3 runs 14 residues. CDR3 bases: TGTGCCAGCAGTGAAGGTCGGACAAGCTCACCCCTCCACTTT. Translating gives CASSEGRTSSPLHF.

The V and J genes are TRBV7-2 and TRBJ2-3; TRBD1 matches 8 bases. The CDR3 runs to 15 residues. Germline V gene data show CDR1 as SGHTA and CDR2 as FQGNSA. V gave up 0 bases and J gave up 4 bases; unmatched junction bases: 3. This chain's CDR3 is CASSLADRGPDTQYF. Written as DNA, the CDR3 is TGTGCCAGCAGCTTAGCTGACAGGGGCCCAGATACGCAGTATTTT.

J is TRBJ1-2 and V is TRBV7-9; 7 bases line up with TRBD1. V shed 1 base and J 7 bases; nucleotides not matched to a gene: 12. The CDR3 has 16 residues. From germline, CDR1 is SEHNR and CDR2 FQNEAQ (reference sequence). CDR3 nucleotides: TGTGCCAGCAGCTTAGGGTACCGACAGGGTTCGAGTGGCTACACCTTC. Translation: CASSLGYRQGSSGYTF.

CDR3: CSGGLGTEAFF. CDR3 DNA sequence: TGCAGCGGTGGGCTAGGCACTGAAGCTTTCTTT. The chain combines TRBV29-1 with TRBJ1-1, with D unclear. In germline, CDR1 is SQVTM, CDR2 ANQGSEA. CDR3 length: 11 residues. V was pared by 7 bases and J by 4 bases, with 10 bases between. The full variable domain, completed using reference TRBV29-1 and TRBJ1-1, is SAVISQKPSRDICQRGTSLTIQCQVDSQVTMMFWYRQQPGQSLTLIATANQGSEATYESGFVIDKFPISRPNLTFSTLTVSNMSPEDSSIYLCSGGLGTEAFFGQGTRLTVV.

The chain carries TRBV10-3 and TRBJ2-3; no definite D call. Germline CDR1 reads ENHRY; CDR2 reads SYGVKD. There are 15 residues in the CDR3. V was shortened by 2 bases and J by 2 bases, with 11 bases between the two germline ends. CDR3 residues: CAISETKGDTDTQYF. In DNA, the CDR3 is TGTGCCATCAGTGAGACGAAAGGTGACACAGATACGCAGTATTTT.

The V and J genes are TRBV9 and TRBJ1-1, with a weak D call TRBD1 (5 bases). This CDR3 comprises 14 residues. Trimming removed 5 bases at V and 1 base at J, with 12 bases between. The germline V gene encodes CDR1 SGDLS and CDR2 YYNGEE. This CDR3 is CASRGFRENTEAFF. In DNA form, the CDR3 reads TGTGCCAGCAGAGGATTCAGGGAGAACACTGAAGCTTTCTTT.

In DNA, the CDR3 is TGTGCCAGCAGCTTATCCCCGGGGGGGGCCGGAGATACGCAGTATTTT. This gives the protein CASSLSPGGAGDTQYF. The chain employs TRBV7-2 and TRBJ2-3; 8 positions match TRBD2. The CDR3 spans 16 residues. Germline CDR1 and CDR2: SGHTA and FQGNSA. V was clipped by 2 bases and J by 5 bases; unmatched bases: 9.

In this sample, this clone turned up once. The J gene is TRBJ2-7, the V gene TRBV20-1, with a tentative D call TRBD2 (6 bases). The germline CDR1 and CDR2 sequences are DFQATT and SNEGSKA (reference sequence). The CDR3 is 14 residues long. The V and J ends lost 3 bases and 6 bases respectively, with 18 bases between them. CDR3 in DNA: TGCAGTGCTAGTTCTCCCGACCTAGCGAGCGAGCAGTACTTC. Its protein product is CSASSPDLASEQYF.